One and the same sample provided the 17 T cell receptor beta chains below, sequenced in a study of Ad26.COV2.S vaccination and SARS-CoV-2 variants. The sample's treatment: about 20 received Ad26.COV2.S at low or high dose, single or two shots; 5 received placebo; per-sample allocation not given. The samples date from day 63 after the first vaccine or placebo injection. Repertoires were generated with immunoSEQ multiplex PCR, while TCRdb's copy carries only in-frame clones and drops some. The data hold some 390,000 clones, with about 91% observed a single time. The sample in question was peripheral blood, obtained in a trial of Ad26.COV2.S vaccine versus placebo. Every receptor here comes from a person aged 18-60 years who received the Ad26.COV2.S COVID-19 vaccine or a placebo.

V usage is TRBV5-1 and J usage is TRBJ2-5, with TRBD1 matching 7 bases. Germline lookup yields CDR1 SGHRS and CDR2 YFSETQ. CDR3 length: 16 amino acids. After removal of 1 base from V and 0 bases from J, the junction contained 6 bases not matched to a gene. CDR3: CASSLKTGLYQETQYF. CDR3 nucleotides: TGCGCCAGCAGCTTGAAGACAGGGTTGTACCAAGAGACCCAGTACTTC.

A single count supports this clone. The rearrangement joins TRBV5-4 to TRBJ2-2; 9 bases fit TRBD1. Germline loops: CDR1 SGHNT, CDR2 YYREEE (reference sequence). CDR3 length: 17 residues. With 5 bases clipped from V and 1 base from J, the junction kept 9 bases outside the gene matches. This chain's CDR3 is CASRTTVGQGNTGELFF. The DNA of the CDR3 is TGTGCCAGCAGAACGACCGTGGGACAGGGGAACACCGGGGAGCTGTTTTTT.

The CDR3 protein is CASSHGGGETQYF. Written as DNA, the CDR3 is TGTGCCAGCAGCCACGGGGGCGGGGAGACCCAGTACTTC. The chain couples TRBV3-1 (or the pseudogene TRBV3-2) to TRBJ2-5, with D perhaps assigned TRBD1 or TRBD2 (6 bases each). The germline CDR1 and CDR2 sequences are LGHDT and YNNKEL (reference sequence). V was shortened by 3 bases and J by 5 bases, with 10 bases between the two germline ends. This CDR3 spans 13 amino acids.

CDR3 amino acids: CASSPGTRRQGEQFF. The CDR3 bases are TGCGCCAGCAGCCCTGGGACTCGGAGACAAGGGGAGCAGTTCTTC. This chain links TRBV5-1 with TRBJ2-1, with a weak D call TRBD2 (6 bases). Germline V gene lookup returns CDR1 SGHRS and CDR2 YFSETQ. This CDR3 comprises 15 residues. V was trimmed by 4 bases and J by 10 bases, leaving 21 bases between them.

V gene TRBV2 combines with J gene TRBJ1-1; TRBD1 matches at 7 bases. The germline gives CDR1 SNHLY, CDR2 FYNNEI. Trimming took 2 bases from V and 11 from J; bases not matched to a gene: 8. This CDR3 is 13 amino acids long. CDR3 DNA: TGTGCCAGCAGTGAACGTTACGGGACAGAGGCTTTCTTT. It codes for CASSERYGTEAFF.

The chain is built from TRBV7-9 and TRBJ2-7, with 7 bases that match TRBD1. The CDR3 length is 15 residues. CDR1 is SEHNR and CDR2 is FQNEAQ in the germline V gene (reference sequence). With 3 bases clipped from V and 1 base from J, the junction kept 6 bases outside the gene matches. Here the CDR3 reads CASSFRRDRSYEQYF. The DNA of the CDR3 is TGTGCCAGCAGCTTTCGCCGGGACAGATCCTACGAGCAGTACTTC.

V and J are TRBV7-2 and TRBJ2-4, with 10 bases matching TRBD1. The trim removed 5 bases at V and 6 bases at J, leaving 4 bases unmatched. Germline loops: CDR1 SGHTA, CDR2 FQGNSA. The CDR3 length is 14 residues. Written as DNA, the CDR3 is TGTGCCAGCAGCGACAGGGGGCGAGGAAACATTCAGTACTTC. Translation gives CASSDRGRGNIQYF.

About this clone itself: An end of the junction differs from the germline gene, which may be a read error. The chain carries TRBV29-1 and TRBJ2-4, with 7 bases matching TRBD1. CDR3 size: 11 residues. CDR1 and CDR2 (germline): SQVTM, ANQGSEA. The CDR3 nucleotides are TGCAGCGTTGAAGATGACAGGGTAAGGTCTTTC. Amino acids: CSVEDDRVRSF.

The chain recombines TRBV7-2 with TRBJ1-5, with no clear D. The CDR3 spans 14 residues. The germline V gene has CDR1 SGHTA and CDR2 FQGNSA. V dropped 2 bases and J dropped 6 bases, with 11 bases sitting between them. The CDR3, as DNA: TGTGCCAGCAGCTTAATCTCGGGCGGTCAGCCCCAGCATTTT. Protein sequence: CASSLISGGQPQHF.

The chain employs TRBV3-1 (or the pseudogene TRBV3-2) and TRBJ2-7; 9 bases are shared with TRBD2. The CDR3 totals 12 residues. Per the germline V gene, CDR1 is LGHDT and CDR2 is YNNKEL (reference sequence). DNA of the CDR3: TGTGCATCCGCGGGAGGGCCTTACGAGCAGTACTTC. Translated, it gives CASAGGPYEQYF.

CDR3: CASSLDSGSGEQYF. The CDR3 DNA follows: TGTGCCAGCAGCTTGGATAGCGGGAGTGGCGAGCAGTACTTC. The chain carries TRBV7-2 and TRBJ2-7, with TRBD2 identical over 9 bases. With 3 bases clipped from V and 6 bases from J, the junction kept 6 bases outside the gene matches. CDR1 is SGHTA and CDR2 is FQGNSA in the germline V gene. This CDR3 is 14 amino acids long.

The genes are TRBV5-1 and TRBJ1-6; weak D call: TRBD1 (6 bases). The CDR3 totals 16 residues. The ends were cut back, 0 bases at V and 6 bases at J, with 13 bases in the middle. CDR1 and CDR2 (germline): SGHRS, YFSETQ. The DNA for the CDR3 is TGCGCCAGCAGCTTGGCCGTCAGGGGAGGTAATTCACCCCTCCACTTT. Its protein is CASSLAVRGGNSPLHF.

Only a few counts were recorded for this clone. V gene TRBV19 combines with J gene TRBJ2-2, with TRBD1 matching 8 bases. V lost 5 bases, J lost 6 bases, and 8 bases stayed unmatched. Germline CDR1 reads LNHDA; CDR2 reads SQIVND (reference sequence). The CDR3 is 15 residues long. CDR3 DNA: TGTGCCAGTAGTCCCGGGACAGGTTCCGCCGGGGAGCTGTTTTTT. It encodes CASSPGTGSAGELFF. Looking up the rest from reference TRBV19 and TRBJ2-2 gives the full variable domain: DGGITQSPKYLFRKEGQNVTLSCEQNLNHDAMYWYRQDPGQGLRLIYYSQIVNDFQKGDIAEGYSVSREKKESFPLTVTSAQKNPTAFYLCASSPGTGSAGELFFGEGSRLTVL.

This clone was observed once. This rearrangement joins TRBV5-6 to TRBJ2-7; unclear D gene. V was cut by 4 bases and J by 3 bases, with 11 bases left in between. The CDR3 is 13 amino acids. Per germline, CDR1 SGHDT and CDR2 YYEEEE. The CDR3 nucleotides are TGTGCCAGCAGCCATGGCGCCTTCTACGAGCAGTACTTC. It translates to CASSHGAFYEQYF.

This chain links TRBV5-4 with TRBJ2-5; D may correspond to TRBD1 or TRBD2 (5 bases each). Germline CDR1 reads SGHNT; CDR2 reads YYREEE (reference sequence). The V and J ends lost 4 bases and 0 bases respectively, with 16 bases between them. CDR3 length: 16 amino acids. The CDR3 coding sequence is TGTGCCAGCAGCACGGAACTGGGACGAAACCAAGAGACCCAGTACTTC. Translation: CASSTELGRNQETQYF.

The V and J genes are TRBV11-3 and TRBJ2-5; D is tentatively TRBD1 or TRBD2 (5 bases each). This CDR3 comprises 13 residues. Germline CDR1 SGHNT, CDR2 YENEEA. The germline V and J ends were trimmed by 4 bases and 9 bases, with 15 bases remaining between them. CDR3 sequence: CASSWGTRDAQYF. Written as DNA, the CDR3 is TGTGCCAGCAGCTGGGGGACCCGCGATGCCCAGTACTTC.

This clone was counted a single time. This chain joins TRBV5-1 and TRBJ2-3, with D unclear. Looked up from germline, CDR1 is SGHRS and CDR2 is YFSETQ. Trimming pared 1 base from V and 0 bases from J, leaving 9 bases between. The CDR3 spans 15 residues. The CDR3 loop is CASSLLRISTDTQYF. CDR3 coding DNA: TGCGCCAGCAGCTTGCTCCGGATCAGCACAGATACGCAGTATTTT.